This T cell receptor beta chain emerged from a study of T cells in Graves' hyperthyroidism and ophthalmopathy. The TCR beta CDR3 regions underwent amplification using RNA transcripts as the source. The HTBI set primed first-round TCR CDR3 RT-PCR. TCRdb reanalysed the multiplex PCR reads using MiXCR and keeps one entry per CDR3 protein. The sample carries approximately 370,000 distinct CDR3 sequences, 15% to 20% recorded once. A remark on this clonotype: The antigen remains unidentified.

General study points: Ophthalmopathy and stable hyperthyroidism were told apart by a 13 V-J model.

Clinical symptoms, serum thyroxine and TRAb, thyroid ultrasound and orbital computed tomography were used for the diagnoses. Drawn at first hyperthyroidism diagnosis, the blood sample preceded any ophthalmopathy symptoms. PBMCs came from 10 ml fresh peripheral blood. Material for sequencing was blood. The clonotype comes from a woman aged 30 to 39 with Graves' hyperthyroidism that later progressed to Graves' ophthalmopathy.

CDR3: CASSQPGQREETQYF. CDR3 nucleotide sequence: TGTGCCAGCAGCCAACCGGGACAGCGGGAAGAGACCCAGTACTTC. V usage is TRBV4-2 and J usage is TRBJ2-5; D possibly corresponds to TRBD1 (7 bases). The CDR3 runs to 15 residues. Germline CDR1 LGHNA, CDR2 YNFKEQ. V was trimmed by 2 bases and J by 3 bases, leaving 13 bases between them.